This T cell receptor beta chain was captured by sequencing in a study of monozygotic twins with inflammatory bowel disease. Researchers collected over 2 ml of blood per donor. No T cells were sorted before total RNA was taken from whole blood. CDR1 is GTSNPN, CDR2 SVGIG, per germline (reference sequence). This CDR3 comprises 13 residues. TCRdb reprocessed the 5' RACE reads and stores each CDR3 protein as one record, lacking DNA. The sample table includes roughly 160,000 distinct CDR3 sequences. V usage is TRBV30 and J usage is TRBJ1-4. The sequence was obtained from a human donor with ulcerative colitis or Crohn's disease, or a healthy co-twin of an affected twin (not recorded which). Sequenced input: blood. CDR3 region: CAWKGGQNEKLFF.